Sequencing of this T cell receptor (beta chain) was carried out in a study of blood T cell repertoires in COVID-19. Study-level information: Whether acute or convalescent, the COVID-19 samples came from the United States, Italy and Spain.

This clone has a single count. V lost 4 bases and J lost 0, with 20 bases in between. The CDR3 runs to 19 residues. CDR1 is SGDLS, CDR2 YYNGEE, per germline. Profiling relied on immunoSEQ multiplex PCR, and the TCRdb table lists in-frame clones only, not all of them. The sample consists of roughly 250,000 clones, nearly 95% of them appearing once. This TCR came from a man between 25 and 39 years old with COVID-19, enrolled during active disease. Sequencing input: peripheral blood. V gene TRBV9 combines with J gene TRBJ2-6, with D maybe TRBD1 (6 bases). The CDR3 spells CASSSTPQGLNSGANVLTF. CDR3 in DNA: TGTGCCAGCAGCTCAACGCCGCAGGGGTTAAACTCTGGGGCCAACGTCCTGACTTTC. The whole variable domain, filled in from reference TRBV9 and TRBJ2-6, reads DSGVTQTPKHLITATGQRVTLRCSPRSGDLSVYWYQQSLDQGLQFLIQYYNGEERAKGNILERFSAQQFPDLHSELNLSSLELGDSALYFCASSSTPQGLNSGANVLTFGAGSRLTVL.